This T cell receptor beta chain was obtained from a study of blood T cell repertoires in COVID-19. Whole-study context: Sources were T cells, B-cell-depleted T cells, or PBMCs; the material itself was cDNA or gDNA.

Patients in Seattle were enrolled during active infection, then followed longitudinally. Authors' processing steps: Reference gene primer amplification in the assay estimated nucleated cell counts. Produced via immunoSEQ multiplex PCR; TCRdb's table is partial and in-frame only. That table gives V, J and clone size, and the DNA gave D and trimming. The sample consists of 500,000 to 600,000 clones, about 88% of them appearing once. The CDR3 loop spans 16 amino acids. From germline, CDR1 is SEHNR and CDR2 FQNEAQ (reference sequence). With 2 bases removed from V and 3 bases from J, the gap between germline ends came to 14 bases.

The clonotype originates from a woman between 50 and 59 years old with COVID-19, enrolled during active disease. This rearrangement joins TRBV7-9 to TRBJ1-3, with D hard to call. The sequenced sample was peripheral blood. The chain's CDR3 is CASSLIGLSGGNTIYF. CDR3 DNA: TGTGCCAGCAGCTTAATAGGACTTAGTGGTGGAAACACCATATATTTT.